What follows are 8 T cell receptor beta chains derived from one specimen sequenced in a study of PD-1 blockade in classical Hodgkin lymphoma. Regarding time point: cycle 4 day 1 (C4D1), after about 6 weeks of nivolumab. Every one of the patients relapsed after autologous stem cell transplantation (brentuximab vedotin exposure was variable). Through magnetic negative selection, CD8+ T cells were separated from PBMCs that had been thawed. The data were produced by immunoSEQ multiplex PCR, yet TCRdb's version contains in-frame clones alone and is incomplete. The data show about 20,000 clones, around four fifths seen once. The sequences come from CD8+ T cells from blood, collected before the fourth cycle of nivolumab. These receptors originate from a human donor with classical Hodgkin lymphoma.

This chain uses TRBV5-1 with TRBJ2-7; 7 bases agree with TRBD1. The ends lost 0 bases at V and 4 bases at J; junction bases unmatched: 4. This CDR3 region has 14 residues. Germline V gene lookup returns CDR1 SGHRS and CDR2 YFSETQ. CDR3 sequence reads: CASSLGLQGYEQYF. The CDR3 region has the DNA TGCGCCAGCAGCTTGGGTCTACAGGGGTACGAGCAGTACTTC.

The J gene is TRBJ1-5, the V gene TRBV21-1. TRBV21-1 is a pseudogene locus. This CDR3 contains 10 residues. The CDR3 protein is CASCYQPQHF. CDR3 DNA sequence: TGTGCCAGCTGCTATCAGCCCCAGCATTTT.

In DNA, the CDR3 is TGTGCCAGCAGCTTCGATGCGGCGCACGGTCTTTTCTACGAGCAGTACTTC. This encodes CASSFDAAHGLFYEQYF. The chain has TRBV7-9 and TRBJ2-7, with unresolved D. The germline V and J ends were trimmed by 3 bases and 3 bases, with 21 bases remaining between them. The CDR3 loop spans 17 amino acids. Germline loops: CDR1 SEHNR, CDR2 FQNEAQ (reference sequence). Full variable domain (outside the CDR3, taken from reference TRBV7-9 and TRBJ2-7): DTGVSQNPRHKITKRGQNVTFRCDPISEHNRLYWYRQTLGQGPEFLTYFQNEAQLEKSRLLSDRFSAERPKGSFSTLEIQRTEQGDSAMYLCASSFDAAHGLFYEQYFGPGTRLTVT.

CDR3 sequence (DNA): TGTGCCAGTAGTTTCGGGGACAGGGGGCTCAATGAGCAGTTCTTC. Protein sequence: CASSFGDRGLNEQFF. V is TRBV19 and J is TRBJ2-1; 12 bases map to TRBD1. The CDR3 spans 15 residues. The V gene end was trimmed by 5 bases and the J gene end by 6 bases; junction bases not matched to a gene: 5. From germline, CDR1 is LNHDA and CDR2 SQIVND (reference sequence).

CDR3 in DNA: TGTGCCAGCAGCTTTAGCCCACGGGGGGTAATCTCTGGAAACACCATATATTTT. Residues: CASSFSPRGVISGNTIYF. The chain links TRBV11-2 to TRBJ1-3, with D perhaps matching TRBD1 (5 bases). There are 18 residues in the CDR3. V lost 3 bases, J lost 0 bases, and 18 bases lay in between. Germline assignment: CDR1 SGHAT and CDR2 FQNNGV.

This clone was counted between two and nine times. The chain is built from TRBV2 and TRBJ1-5; D not resolved. The CDR3 runs 14 residues. Germline-derived CDR1 and CDR2 are SNHLY and FYNNEI. The V end was cut by 2 bases, the J end by 7 bases, with 12 bases between. CDR3 region: CASSERAEPQPQHF. CDR3 in DNA: TGTGCCAGCAGTGAAAGGGCAGAACCACAGCCCCAGCATTTT.

The J gene is TRBJ1-4, the V gene TRBV5-1; unclear D gene. The CDR3 contains 15 residues. Trimming pared 2 bases from V and 4 bases from J, leaving 12 bases between. The germline V gene has CDR1 SGHRS and CDR2 YFSETQ. CDR3 region: CASSFPREGNEKLFF. The CDR3 nucleotides read TGCGCCAGCAGCTTTCCACGGGAGGGTAATGAAAAACTGTTTTTT. The entire variable domain, with the rest obtained from reference TRBV5-1 and TRBJ1-4, is as follows: KAGVTQTPRYLIKTRGQQVTLSCSPISGHRSVSWYQQTPGQGLQFLFEYFSETQRNKGNFPGRFSGRQFSNSRSEMNVSTLELGDSALYLCASSFPREGNEKLFFGSGTQLSVL.

The chain couples TRBV9 to TRBJ1-3; a possible D gene is TRBD1 (5 bases). Trimming took off 7 bases at V and 0 bases at J, with 14 bases between the two ends. This CDR3 comprises 15 residues. CDR1 is SGDLS and CDR2 is YYNGEE in the germline V gene. CDR3 nucleotide sequence: TGTGCCAGCGCGGATGGGACGGACTCTGGAAACACCATATATTTT. Encoded protein: CASADGTDSGNTIYF.